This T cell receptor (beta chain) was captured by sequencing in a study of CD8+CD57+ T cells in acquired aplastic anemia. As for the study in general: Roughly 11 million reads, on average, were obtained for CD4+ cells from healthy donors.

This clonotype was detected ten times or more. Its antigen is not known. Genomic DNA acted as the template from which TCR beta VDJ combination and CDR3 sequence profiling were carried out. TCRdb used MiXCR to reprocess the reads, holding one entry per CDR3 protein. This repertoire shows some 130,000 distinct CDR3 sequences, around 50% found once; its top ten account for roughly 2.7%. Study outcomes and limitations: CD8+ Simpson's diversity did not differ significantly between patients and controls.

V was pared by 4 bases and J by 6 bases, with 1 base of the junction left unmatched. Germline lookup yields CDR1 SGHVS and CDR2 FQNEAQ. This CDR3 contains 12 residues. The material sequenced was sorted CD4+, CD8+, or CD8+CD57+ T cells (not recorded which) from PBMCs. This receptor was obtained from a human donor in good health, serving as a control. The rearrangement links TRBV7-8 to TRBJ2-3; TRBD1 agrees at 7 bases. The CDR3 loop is CASSSDRDTQYF. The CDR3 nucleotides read TGTGCCAGCAGCTCGGACAGGGATACGCAGTATTTT.